This T cell receptor (beta chain) originates from a study of Graves' ophthalmopathy and Graves' hyperthyroidism. RNA transcripts were the template, and TCR beta CDR3 regions were amplified from them. Second-round multiplex PCR came after a first-round RT-PCR that employed HTBI primers. TCRdb reprocessed the multiplex PCR reads via MiXCR and lists one record per CDR3 protein. The data show hundreds of thousands of distinct CDR3 sequences, with around a fifth seen just once and approximately 7.7% held by the top ten. CDR3 size: 13 residues. The germline V gene has CDR1 SGDLS and CDR2 YYNGEE. V was shortened by 2 bases and J by 2 bases, with 7 bases between the two germline ends. Each hyperthyroidism patient was newly diagnosed, with under 2 months' duration, and aged 18 to 65. The diagnosis combined clinical symptoms, thyroxine, TRAb, thyroid ultrasound and orbital computed tomography scans. This clonotype was counted at least ten times.

The TCR originated in a woman aged 18-29 years with stable Graves' hyperthyroidism. Some clones in this sample may be carry-over from other donors' samples. The chain carries TRBV9 and TRBJ1-1; the D is unclear. Sequencing was done on a sample of peripheral blood. CDR3 DNA sequence: TGTGCCAGCAGCGTGGACCAAAACACTGAAGCTTTCTTT. The encoded protein is CASSVDQNTEAFF.